This entry is about one T cell receptor beta chain. This specimen comes from a study of blood T cell repertoires in COVID-19. Sequencing was performed with immunoSEQ multiplex PCR; in TCRdb, only in-frame clones are kept and a portion is missing. The sample has around 71,000 clones, under 80% seen once. CDR3 length: 14 amino acids. Germline V gene sequence: CDR1 SGHAT, CDR2 FQNNGV. The V and J ends lost 5 bases and 5 bases respectively, with 15 bases between them. This chain joins TRBV11-2 and TRBJ2-5, with D tentatively TRBD2 (7 bases). The material sequenced was peripheral blood. This receptor was identified in a woman older than 75 with active or convalescent COVID-19. CDR3 bases: TGTGCCAGCAGCCGAACCGGGGGGCCCGAGACCCAGTACTTC. It specifies CASSRTGGPETQYF. Looking up the rest from reference TRBV11-2 and TRBJ2-5 gives the full variable domain: EAGVAQSPRYKIIEKRQSVAFWCNPISGHATLYWYQQILGQGPKLLIQFQNNGVVDDSQLPKDRFSAERLKGVDSTLKIQPAKLEDSAVYLCASSRTGGPETQYFGPGTRLLVL.